The 32 T cell receptor beta chains in this list originate from one sample, sequenced in a study of OX40 agonist ivuxolimab in advanced cancers. Measured with immunoSEQ multiplex PCR; TCRdb has only the in-frame clones, and not every one. The table includes more than 12,000 clones, about 80% detected once. Source: CD4+ or CD8+ T cells sorted from blood, taken in a trial of the OX40 agonist ivuxolimab. The receptor source for this set is an adult with an advanced solid tumor such as melanoma, head and neck, liver or kidney cancer.

V and J are TRBV7-6 and TRBJ1-1; D call uncertain. The CDR3 runs to 13 residues. Trimming took 2 bases from V and 2 from J, leaving 6 bases between them. In germline, CDR1 is SGHVS, CDR2 FNYEAQ. The CDR3 DNA is TGTGCCAGCAGCTTACCTCTTAACACTGAAGCTTTCTTT. It codes for CASSLPLNTEAFF.

This chain uses TRBV5-6 with TRBJ2-1, with a possible D match to TRBD1 (5 bases). The V and J ends lost 5 bases and 7 bases respectively, with 10 bases between them. Per the germline V gene, CDR1 is SGHDT and CDR2 is YYEEEE. The CDR3 spans 12 residues. The CDR3 protein is CASSQAGNEQFF. The CDR3 nucleotides are TGTGCCAGCAGTCAAGCAGGGAATGAGCAGTTCTTC.

This sequence joins TRBV7-8 and TRBJ2-3; D is undetermined. Trimming stripped 10 bases from V and 0 bases from J, with 11 bases between. This CDR3 has 13 amino acids. From germline, CDR1 is SGHVS and CDR2 FQNEAQ. The CDR3 reads CATLPRSTDTQYF. CDR3 nucleotides: TGTGCCACCCTACCCCGAAGCACAGATACGCAGTATTTT.

This sequence joins TRBV9 and TRBJ2-1; tentatively, D is TRBD1 (6 bases). The V end lost 0 bases, the J end lost 5 bases, and 9 bases lay between the germline ends. This CDR3 is 14 amino acids long. CDR1 is SGDLS, CDR2 YYNGEE, per germline. CDR3 sequence reads: CASSVGGHNNEQFF. The CDR3 DNA is TGTGCCAGCAGCGTAGGGGGGCACAACAATGAGCAGTTCTTC. The whole variable domain, filled in from reference TRBV9 and TRBJ2-1, reads DSGVTQTPKHLITATGQRVTLRCSPRSGDLSVYWYQQSLDQGLQFLIQYYNGEERAKGNILERFSAQQFPDLHSELNLSSLELGDSALYFCASSVGGHNNEQFFGPGTRLTVL.

The gene calls are TRBV6-5 and TRBJ1-1, with D unresolved. Germline CDR1 MNHEY, CDR2 SVGAGI. The CDR3 is made up of 14 amino acids. V was pared by 6 bases and J by 3 bases, with 14 bases between. In nucleotides, the CDR3 is TGTGCCAGCAGCACCTCTGGCGGCTACACTGAAGCTTTCTTT. It yields the protein CASSTSGGYTEAFF.

The V gene is TRBV6-6, the J gene TRBJ1-2; D is uncertain. The V end was cut by 5 bases, the J end by 4 bases, with 11 bases between. Germline V CDR1 and CDR2: MNHNY, SVGAGI (reference sequence). This CDR3 has 13 residues. DNA of the CDR3: TGTGCCAGCAGTCCTTTCAATAGCTATGGCTACACCTTC. Amino acids: CASSPFNSYGYTF.

The chain is built from TRBV7-8 and TRBJ2-5, with TRBD1 matching 7 bases. CDR3 length: 13 amino acids. After removal of 6 bases from V and 4 bases from J, the junction contained 5 bases not matched to a gene. Germline V gives CDR1 SGHVS, CDR2 FQNEAQ. CDR3 loop: CASRQGFTETQYF. The CDR3 DNA reads as TGTGCCAGCAGACAGGGGTTCACAGAGACCCAGTACTTC.

This clone has a single count. The chain couples TRBV27 to TRBJ2-5; D might be TRBD2 (5 bases). The germline CDR1 and CDR2 sequences are MNHEY and SMNVEV (reference sequence). V lost 8 bases and J 5 bases, leaving 12 bases between the germline ends. The CDR3 spans 12 residues. The chain's CDR3 is CASQDPGETQYF. For the CDR3, the DNA is TGTGCCAGCCAGGACCCGGGGGAGACCCAGTACTTC.

J is TRBJ1-3 and V is TRBV7-9; D ambiguous. Deletions cut 2 bases from V and 4 bases from J, with 3 bases between. Germline-derived CDR1 and CDR2 are SEHNR and FQNEAQ (reference sequence). The CDR3 consists of 12 residues. The CDR3 here is CASSLQGNTIYF. The CDR3 nucleotides are TGTGCCAGCAGCTTACAGGGAAACACCATATATTTT.

V usage is TRBV5-4 and J usage is TRBJ1-4; 9 bases align to TRBD1. The CDR3 spans 16 residues. Trimming took 0 bases from V and 8 from J; bases not matched to a gene: 8. From germline, CDR1 is SGHNT and CDR2 YYREEE (reference sequence). In nucleotides, the CDR3 is TGTGCCAGCAGCTTGGACGTCGGGACAGGGCACGAAAAACTGTTTTTT. It specifies CASSLDVGTGHEKLFF.

V is TRBV19 and J is TRBJ2-5, with 7 bases aligning to TRBD1. The germline V gene encodes CDR1 LNHDA and CDR2 SQIVND (reference sequence). The CDR3 spans 15 residues. V gave up 1 base and J gave up 7 bases; unmatched junction bases: 9. The CDR3 loop is CASSIAGTDEGTQYF. The CDR3 DNA is TGTGCCAGTAGTATAGCAGGGACAGATGAGGGGACCCAGTACTTC.

The V gene is TRBV4-2, the J gene TRBJ1-1; the D gene is possibly TRBD1 (5 bases). Per the germline V gene, CDR1 is LGHNA and CDR2 is YNFKEQ. The V gene lost 5 bases and the J gene lost 1 base, with 8 bases spanning the gap. The CDR3 totals 13 residues. For the CDR3, the DNA is TGTGCCAGCAGCTACGGACAGAACACTGAAGCTTTCTTT. Translated, it gives CASSYGQNTEAFF.

The rearrangement links TRBV6-1 to TRBJ1-1; tentatively, D is TRBD1 (5 bases). Germline loops: CDR1 MNHNS, CDR2 SASEGT. The CDR3 consists of 11 residues. Trimming removed 5 bases from V and 7 bases from J, with 8 bases in between. CDR3 sequence (DNA): TGTGCCAGCAGTCCGGGGCTTGAAGCTTTCTTT. It encodes CASSPGLEAFF.

This clone was seen only a few times. V and J are TRBV7-9 and TRBJ1-4, with D tentatively TRBD1 (6 bases). In germline, CDR1 is SEHNR, CDR2 FQNEAQ (reference sequence). This CDR3 has 15 residues. The ends were cut back, 4 bases at V and 7 bases at J, with 16 bases in the middle. The CDR3 spells CASSSYRVDGEKLFF. DNA of the CDR3: TGTGCCAGCAGCTCGTACAGGGTAGACGGTGAAAAACTGTTTTTT.

The V gene is TRBV6-6, the J gene TRBJ1-1; no reliable D call. The CDR3 extends over 12 amino acids. V was shortened by 5 bases and J by 5 bases, with 9 bases between the two germline ends. Germline V CDR1 and CDR2: MNHNY, SVGAGI (reference sequence). As DNA, the CDR3 is TGTGCCAGCAGTCCGGCAGGTACTGAAGCTTTCTTT. Residues: CASSPAGTEAFF.

In its sample, this clone was seen a few times. The chain combines TRBV7-2 with TRBJ1-2, with TRBD1 as a possible D gene (5 bases). The CDR3 runs to 16 residues. CDR1 and CDR2 (germline): SGHTA, FQGNSA. With 5 bases removed from V and 5 bases from J, the gap between germline ends came to 21 bases. The CDR3 sequence: CASSPNLRETVYGYTF. The CDR3 coding sequence is TGTGCCAGCAGCCCCAATCTCCGGGAGACAGTGTATGGCTACACCTTC. The full variable domain, in which reference TRBV7-2 and TRBJ1-2 provide the parts outside the CDR3, is GAGVSQSPSNKVTEKGKDVELRCDPISGHTALYWYRQSLGQGLEFLIYFQGNSAPDKSGLPSDRFSAERTGGSVSTLTIQRTQQEDSAVYLCASSPNLRETVYGYTFGSGTRLTVV.

The J gene is TRBJ2-7, the V gene TRBV6-5, with 7 bases matching TRBD1. Germline-derived CDR1 and CDR2 are MNHEY and SVGAGI. Trimming removed 8 bases from V and 6 bases from J; junction bases left unmatched: 7. The CDR3 covers 12 residues. CDR3 protein: CASGTGVGEQYF. The CDR3 DNA reads as TGTGCCAGCGGAACAGGGGTGGGCGAGCAGTACTTC.

The chain links TRBV20-1 to TRBJ1-6; no firm D call. The V gene lost 3 bases and the J gene lost 8 bases, with 5 bases spanning the gap. The germline V gene has CDR1 DFQATT and CDR2 SNEGSKA (reference sequence). The CDR3 runs to 11 residues. CDR3 sequence: CSARTDSPLHF. The DNA of the CDR3 is TGCAGTGCTAGGACGGATTCACCCCTCCACTTT.

The chain recombines TRBV7-8 with TRBJ1-3, with no clear D. With 1 base removed from V and 1 base from J, the gap between germline ends came to 5 bases. The CDR3 covers 14 residues. Germline lookup yields CDR1 SGHVS and CDR2 FQNEAQ. Here the CDR3 DNA reads TGTGCCAGCAGCTTAGTCCCTTCTGGAAACACCATATATTTT. This gives the protein CASSLVPSGNTIYF.

The chain carries TRBV30 and TRBJ2-5, with D possibly TRBD2 on 6 matching bases. Trimming left V 4 bases short and J 5 bases short, with 11 bases between. The length of the CDR3 is 12 residues. Germline CDR1 GTSNPN, CDR2 SVGIG (reference sequence). The CDR3 DNA reads as TGTGCCTGGAATACCCGGGGGGAGACCCAGTACTTC. It codes for CAWNTRGETQYF.

The chain recombines TRBV6-1 with TRBJ2-7; D ambiguous. Germline V CDR1 and CDR2: MNHNS, SASEGT. Deletions cut 0 bases from V and 0 bases from J, with 9 bases between. The CDR3 loop spans 15 amino acids. The CDR3 coding sequence is TGTGCCAGCAGTGAAGCGACCTCGATCTCCTACGAGCAGTACTTC. Encoded protein: CASSEATSISYEQYF.

The V and J genes are TRBV13 and TRBJ2-1, with D possibly being TRBD1 or TRBD2 (5 bases each). Germline CDR1 reads PRHDT; CDR2 reads FYEKMQ (reference sequence). V was cut by 4 bases and J by 4 bases, with 14 bases left in between. This CDR3 has 15 amino acids. The CDR3 loop reads CASSSPGPGYNEQFF. DNA for the CDR3: TGTGCCAGCAGCTCGCCGGGACCAGGGTACAATGAGCAGTTCTTC.

The rearrangement links TRBV4-3 to TRBJ1-2, with TRBD1 matching 7 bases. V lost 1 base, J lost 1 base, and 6 bases stayed unmatched. Germline assignment: CDR1 LGHNA and CDR2 YSLEER. The CDR3 runs to 16 residues. The CDR3: CASSQAGTEINYGYTF. CDR3 DNA: TGCGCCAGCAGCCAAGCCGGGACAGAGATTAACTATGGCTACACCTTC.

The table lists this clone with a count of one. This chain uses TRBV4-2 with TRBJ1-6, with TRBD1 identical over 11 bases. Trimming cost V 0 bases and J 9 bases; bases outside gene matches: 4. CDR3 length: 16 residues. Germline V gives CDR1 LGHNA, CDR2 YNFKEQ. In nucleotides, the CDR3 is TGTGCCAGCAGCCAAGAGGACAGGGGGCTTGGTTCACCCCTCCACTTT. Its protein is CASSQEDRGLGSPLHF.

The chain uses TRBV19 and TRBJ1-5; TRBD1 matches 7 bases. Trimming at V came to 2 bases and at J to 2 bases, leaving 3 bases not matched to a gene. CDR3 length: 15 amino acids. Per the germline V gene, CDR1 is LNHDA and CDR2 is SQIVND (reference sequence). DNA for the CDR3: TGTGCCAGTAGTATATTCACAGGGGGCAATCAGCCCCAGCATTTT. Amino acids: CASSIFTGGNQPQHF.

The rearrangement uses TRBV7-9 and TRBJ1-2; 7 bases fit TRBD1. The CDR3 has 17 amino acids. Losses at the gene ends were 2 bases for V and 4 bases for J; bases not matched to a gene: 13. The germline V gene has CDR1 SEHNR and CDR2 FQNEAQ (reference sequence). Here the CDR3 reads CASSLRVMKGGFYGYTF. DNA of the CDR3: TGTGCCAGCAGCTTAAGAGTAATGAAAGGGGGCTTCTATGGCTACACCTTC.

The chain has TRBV25-1 and TRBJ1-5; D gene uncertain. Germline values: CDR1 MGHDK, CDR2 SYGVNS. Trimming took off 3 bases at V and 5 bases at J, with 5 bases between the two ends. The CDR3 consists of 12 residues. This chain's CDR3 is CASSDLDQPQHF. The CDR3 DNA follows: TGTGCCAGCAGTGACCTCGATCAGCCCCAGCATTTT. Based on the CDR3 plus reference TRBV25-1 and TRBJ1-5, the full variable domain is EADIYQTPRYLVIGTGKKITLECSQTMGHDKMYWYQQDPGMELHLIHYSYGVNSTEKGDLSSESTVSRIRTEHFPLTLESARPSHTSQYLCASSDLDQPQHFGDGTRLSIL.

The chain employs TRBV27 and TRBJ2-7; D unclear. Germline V gene lookup returns CDR1 MNHEY and CDR2 SMNVEV (reference sequence). This CDR3 has 13 amino acids. The germline V and J ends were trimmed by 3 bases and 2 bases, with 8 bases remaining between them. CDR3 sequence reads: CASSLAQPYEQYF. The CDR3 bases are TGTGCCAGCAGTTTGGCCCAGCCCTACGAGCAGTACTTC.

The rearrangement links TRBV6-6 to TRBJ1-5; D uncertain. CDR3 size: 13 residues. The germline CDR1 and CDR2 sequences are MNHNY and SVGAGI (reference sequence). V lost 5 bases and J lost 9, with 14 bases in between. The CDR3 coding sequence is TGTGCCAGCAGTCAACCAATCGAGGGGCCCCAGCATTTT. This gives the protein CASSQPIEGPQHF.

The chain combines TRBV4-3 with TRBJ2-5; 10 bases fit TRBD2. The CDR3 sequence is 17 residues long. Germline loops: CDR1 LGHNA, CDR2 YSLEER. V shed 0 bases, J shed 1 base, and the junction held 5 bases outside the gene matches. The CDR3 region is CASSQDWLAGGQETQYF. CDR3 nucleotides: TGCGCCAGCAGCCAAGATTGGTTAGCGGGGGGCCAAGAGACCCAGTACTTC.

This sequence joins TRBV7-8 and TRBJ2-3; D might be TRBD2 (6 bases). Trimming took 1 base from V and 4 from J, leaving 6 bases between them. There are 13 residues in the CDR3. CDR1 is SGHVS, CDR2 FQNEAQ, per germline. CDR3 loop: CASSLGGADTQYF. The CDR3 DNA is TGTGCCAGCAGCTTAGGCGGGGCAGATACGCAGTATTTT.

V gene TRBV29-1 combines with J gene TRBJ1-4; possibly TRBD1 for D (5 bases). Germline V gives CDR1 SQVTM, CDR2 ANQGSEA. The CDR3 contains 13 residues. The ends were cut back, 6 bases at V and 7 bases at J, with 15 bases in the middle. CDR3 loop: CSVPGGAGEKLFF. The CDR3, as DNA: TGCAGCGTCCCCGGTGGGGCGGGTGAAAAACTGTTTTTT. The full variable domain, rest sourced from reference TRBV29-1 and TRBJ1-4, is SAVISQKPSRDICQRGTSLTIQCQVDSQVTMMFWYRQQPGQSLTLIATANQGSEATYESGFVIDKFPISRPNLTFSTLTVSNMSPEDSSIYLCSVPGGAGEKLFFGSGTQLSVL.